The clone carrying this T cell receptor beta chain came up many times. As yet, its antigen is unknown. This specimen belongs to a study of identical twins. Findings and limits, study-wide: The authors drew conclusions from cross-sectional statistical analysis rather than following the same donors. For monozygotic twins, models underestimated out-of-frame TCR alpha sharing.

Only healthy Caucasians were included as donors. The CDR3 runs 14 residues. Germline assignment: CDR1 SGHRS and CDR2 YFSETQ. Trimming stripped 6 bases from V and 0 bases from J, with 12 bases between. MiXCR, run by TCRdb on the 5' RACE reads, gives a single entry per CDR3 protein. The sample carries around 650,000 distinct CDR3 sequences, just over 7% recorded once. These records were also assigned to another study, of yellow fever vaccine responses in identical twins. That source notes: It has been reported that, in twins, the vaccine T cell response seemed partly convergent and partly personalized.

This sequence was found in a woman between 18 and 29 years old in good health. The chain couples TRBV5-1 to TRBJ1-1; D gene uncertain. The specimen was PBMCs. The CDR3 bases are TGCGCCAGCAACAAATACCGCATGAACACTGAAGCTTTCTTT. Translation gives CASNKYRMNTEAFF. The variable domain in full, with the rest retrieved from reference TRBV5-1 and TRBJ1-1, is KAGVTQTPRYLIKTRGQQVTLSCSPISGHRSVSWYQQTPGQGLQFLFEYFSETQRNKGNFPGRFSGRQFSNSRSEMNVSTLELGDSALYLCASNKYRMNTEAFFGQGTRLTVV.